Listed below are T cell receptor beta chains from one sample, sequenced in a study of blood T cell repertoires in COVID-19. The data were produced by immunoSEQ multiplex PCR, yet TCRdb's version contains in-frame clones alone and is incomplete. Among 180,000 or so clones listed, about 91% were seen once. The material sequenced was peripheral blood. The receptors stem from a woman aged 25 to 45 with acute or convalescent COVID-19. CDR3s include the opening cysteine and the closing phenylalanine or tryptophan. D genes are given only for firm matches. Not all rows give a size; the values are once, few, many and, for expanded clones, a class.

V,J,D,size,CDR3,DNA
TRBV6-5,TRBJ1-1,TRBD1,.,CASSPGGTEAFF,TGTGCCAGCAGTCCAGGGGGCACTGAAGCTTTCTTT
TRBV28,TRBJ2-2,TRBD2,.,CASNPLGLDVGGELFF,TGTGCCAGCAATCCATTGGGACTAGATGTTGGCGGGGAGCTGTTTTTT
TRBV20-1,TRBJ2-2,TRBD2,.,CSASYSTSGDFTGELFF,TGCAGTGCTAGTTATTCGACTAGCGGGGATTTCACCGGGGAGCTGTTTTTT
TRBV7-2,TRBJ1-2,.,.,CASSLAGKAKTF,TGTGCCAGCAGCTTAGCCGGGAAAGCAAAGACCTTC
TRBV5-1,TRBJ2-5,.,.,CASSRGWETQYF,TGCGCCAGCAGCAGAGGGTGGGAGACCCAGTACTTC
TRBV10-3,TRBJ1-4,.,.,CATRRGLNEKLFF,TGTGCCACTAGGAGGGGCCTCAATGAAAAACTGTTTTTT
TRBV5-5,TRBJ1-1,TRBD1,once,CASSTLDREAFF,TGTGCCAGCAGCACCTTGGACAGGGAAGCTTTCTTT
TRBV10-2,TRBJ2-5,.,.,CASSESRTVRETQYF,TGCGCCAGCAGTGAGTCGCGGACAGTTCGGGAGACCCAGTACTTC
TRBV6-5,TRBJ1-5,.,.,CASGGANGNQPQHF,TGTGCCAGCGGGGGCGCGAACGGCAATCAGCCCCAGCATTTT
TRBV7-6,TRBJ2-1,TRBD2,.,CASSLMGAGVKNEQFF,TGTGCCAGCAGCTTAATGGGAGCGGGAGTAAAGAATGAGCAGTTCTTC
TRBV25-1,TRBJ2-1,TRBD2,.,CASSELGLAANNEQFF,TGTGCCAGCAGTGAATTGGGTCTAGCGGCAAACAATGAGCAGTTCTTC
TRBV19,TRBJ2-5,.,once,CASRQGLETQYF,TGTGCCAGCAGACAGGGACTAGAGACCCAGTACTTC
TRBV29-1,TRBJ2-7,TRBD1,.,CSVEDGKGGQAQYEQYF,TGCAGCGTTGAAGATGGGAAAGGGGGACAGGCCCAATACGAGCAGTACTTC
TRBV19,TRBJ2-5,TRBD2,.,CASSTGLAGEGETQYF,TGTGCCAGTAGTACTGGACTAGCGGGAGAAGGAGAGACCCAGTACTTC
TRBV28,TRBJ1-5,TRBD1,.,CASSSPDRALVQPQHF,TGTGCCAGCAGTTCCCCGGACAGGGCCTTGGTTCAGCCCCAGCATTTT
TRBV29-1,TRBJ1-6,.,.,CSVGVGEGPLHF,TGCAGCGTTGGAGTGGGGGAGGGACCCCTCCACTTT
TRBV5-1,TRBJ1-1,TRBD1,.,CASSGDRVATEAFF,TGCGCCAGCAGCGGGGACAGGGTCGCCACTGAAGCTTTCTTT
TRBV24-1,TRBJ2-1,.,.,CATSDPESKQFF,TGTGCCACCAGTGATCCCGAGAGTAAGCAGTTCTTC
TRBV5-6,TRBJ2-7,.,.,CASSAPVINEQYF,TGTGCCAGCAGCGCCCCGGTGATCAACGAGCAGTACTTC
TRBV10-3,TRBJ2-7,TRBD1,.,CAISGTGNYEQYF,TGTGCCATCTCTGGGACAGGGAACTACGAGCAGTACTTC
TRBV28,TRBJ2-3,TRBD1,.,CASSRQGADTQYF,TGTGCCAGCAGTAGACAGGGGGCAGATACGCAGTATTTT
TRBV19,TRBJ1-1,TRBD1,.,CASTTVGTEEAFF,TGTGCCAGTACGACGGTCGGGACAGAAGAAGCTTTCTTT
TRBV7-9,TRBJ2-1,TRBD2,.,CASSRAGVGEQFF,TGTGCCAGCTCGCGGGCGGGGGTTGGTGAGCAGTTCTTC
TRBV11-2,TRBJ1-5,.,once,CASSVDRNQPQHF,TGTGCCAGCAGCGTGGACAGAAATCAGCCCCAGCATTTT
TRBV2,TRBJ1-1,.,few,CASSEGGRPGAFF,TGTGCCAGCAGTGAGGGCGGCCGCCCGGGGGCTTTCTTT
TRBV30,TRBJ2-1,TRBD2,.,CAWRTSSNEQFF,TGTGCCTGGAGGACTAGCAGCAATGAGCAGTTCTTC
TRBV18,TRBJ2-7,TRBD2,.,CASSPQTSGGSEQYF,TGTGCCAGCTCACCACAGACCTCGGGAGGGAGTGAGCAGTACTTC
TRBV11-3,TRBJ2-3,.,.,CASSRWDTNTQYF,TGTGCCAGCAGCCGTTGGGACACCAATACGCAGTATTTT
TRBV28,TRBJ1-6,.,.,CASSFPGRDNSPLHF,TGTGCCAGCAGTTTCCCCGGGAGAGATAATTCACCCCTCCACTTT
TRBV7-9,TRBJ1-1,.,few,CASSLGALRGGTEAFF,TGTGCCAGCAGCTTAGGGGCCTTAAGGGGGGGCACTGAAGCTTTCTTT
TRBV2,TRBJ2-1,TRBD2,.,CASKYGTSGPSSYNEQFF,TGTGCCAGCAAATACGGGACTAGCGGGCCGAGCTCCTACAATGAGCAGTTCTTC
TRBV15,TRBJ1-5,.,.,CATSRDVQRTQPQHF,TGTGCCACCAGCAGAGATGTACAGAGAACTCAGCCCCAGCATTTT
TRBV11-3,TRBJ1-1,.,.,CASRQSGAEAFF,TGTGCCAGCAGACAGTCGGGGGCTGAAGCTTTCTTT
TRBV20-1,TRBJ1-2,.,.,CSARFQAGYTF,TGCAGTGCTAGGTTTCAGGCTGGCTACACCTTC
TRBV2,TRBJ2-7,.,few,CASSVRTLEEQYF,TGTGCCAGCAGTGTTCGAACCCTCGAGGAGCAGTACTTC
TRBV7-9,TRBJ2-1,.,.,CASSQNNEQFF,TGTGCCAGCAGCCAAAACAATGAGCAGTTCTTC
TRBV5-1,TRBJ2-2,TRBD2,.,CASSSYPGLAGGPNTGELFF,TGCGCCAGCAGCTCCTACCCGGGACTAGCGGGGGGACCGAACACCGGGGAGCTGTTTTTT